This T cell receptor (beta chain) was observed in a study of blood T cell repertoires in COVID-19. About the study: Samples representing acute and convalescent COVID-19 were sourced from the United States, Italy and Spain. T cells, B-cell-depleted T cells, or PBMCs provided the cDNA or gDNA that served as material.

In the source study's methods: Nucleated cell number was recorded as an estimate derived from reference gene primer amplification. Generated by immunoSEQ multiplex PCR, the TCRdb table keeps only in-frame clones and is missing some. Clone size and the V and J calls come from that table; the DNA yielded D and trimming. The data contain around 160,000 clones, around 81% of them singletons. Germline CDR1 SGDLS, CDR2 YYNGEE. The CDR3 contains 15 residues. V lost 0 bases and J lost 0; bases outside the gene matches: 2. Sequences were obtained from peripheral blood. The source of this sequence is a man aged 60 to 75 with active or convalescent COVID-19. This rearrangement joins TRBV9 to TRBJ1-2; 7 bases align to TRBD1. CDR3 protein: CASSVEGGANYGYTF. CDR3 in DNA: TGTGCCAGCAGCGTAGAAGGGGGCGCTAACTATGGCTACACCTTC.